These T cell receptor beta chains were read from a single sample in a study of T cell responses to AZD1222 COVID-19 vaccine. TCRdb's copy holds only in-frame clones and misses some; the assay was immunoSEQ multiplex PCR. The repertoire holds 100,000 to 150,000 clones, with roughly 90% as singletons. The sample here was peripheral blood, taken 28 days after the second AZD1222 dose. These TCRs come from an adult who received the AZD1222 COVID-19 vaccine. Each CDR3 is given with its conserved first and last residue. The D gene is left open where the match is weak. A row's size may be missing; if present it is once, few, many or a size class.

v_call: TRBV15
clone_size: NA
j_call: TRBJ1-5
d_call: NA
cdr3_aa: CATSRERLEASYQPQHF
cdr3_nt: TGTGCCACCAGCAGAGAGAGGCTTGAGGCAAGCTATCAGCCCCAGCATTTT

v_call: TRBV11-2
clone_size: NA
j_call: TRBJ1-1
d_call: TRBD1
cdr3_aa: CASSAQGRTEAFF
cdr3_nt: TGTGCCAGCAGCGCACAGGGGAGAACTGAAGCTTTCTTT

v_call: TRBV11-3
clone_size: NA
j_call: TRBJ1-1
d_call: NA
cdr3_aa: CASSLDRGEGEAFF
cdr3_nt: TGTGCCAGCAGCTTAGATCGGGGGGAGGGTGAAGCTTTCTTT

v_call: TRBV19
clone_size: NA
j_call: TRBJ2-7
d_call: NA
cdr3_aa: CASSDTVLTYEQYF
cdr3_nt: TGTGCCAGTAGTGACACCGTTTTAACCTACGAGCAGTACTTC

v_call: TRBV18
clone_size: NA
j_call: TRBJ1-4
d_call: NA
cdr3_aa: CASSPDRPNEKLFF
cdr3_nt: TGTGCCAGCTCACCGGACAGACCTAATGAAAAACTGTTTTTT

v_call: TRBV7-3
clone_size: once
j_call: TRBJ1-6
d_call: NA
cdr3_aa: CASSLDGNSPLHF
cdr3_nt: TGTGCCAGCAGCCTGGACGGGAATTCACCCCTCCACTTT

v_call: TRBV7-3
clone_size: NA
j_call: TRBJ2-1
d_call: NA
cdr3_aa: CASSLNLGRGNEQFF
cdr3_nt: TGTGCCAGCAGCTTAAACTTGGGCCGGGGCAATGAGCAGTTCTTC

v_call: TRBV30
clone_size: NA
j_call: TRBJ2-1
d_call: NA
cdr3_aa: CAWGAAGPNEQFF
cdr3_nt: TGTGCCTGGGGGGCAGCCGGACCCAATGAGCAGTTCTTC

v_call: TRBV5-6
clone_size: NA
j_call: TRBJ1-5
d_call: TRBD1
cdr3_aa: CASSLPSSRGRVSNQPQHF
cdr3_nt: TGTGCCAGCAGCTTGCCCTCTTCCAGGGGGAGGGTAAGCAATCAGCCCCAGCATTTT

v_call: TRBV5-5
clone_size: NA
j_call: TRBJ2-1
d_call: TRBD2
cdr3_aa: CASSLGLAGDAEQFF
cdr3_nt: TGTGCCAGCAGCTTGGGGCTAGCGGGGGATGCTGAGCAGTTCTTC

v_call: TRBV7-3
clone_size: NA
j_call: TRBJ2-2
d_call: NA
cdr3_aa: CASSTTGAGIGELFF
cdr3_nt: TGTGCCAGCAGCACGACCGGGGCCGGCATCGGGGAGCTGTTTTTT

v_call: TRBV19
clone_size: few
j_call: TRBJ1-2
d_call: NA
cdr3_aa: CASSTPGQENYGYTF
cdr3_nt: TGTGCCAGTAGTACCCCGGGCCAGGAAAACTATGGCTACACCTTC

v_call: TRBV19
clone_size: once
j_call: TRBJ2-3
d_call: TRBD1
cdr3_aa: CASRLQGHLGQGGTDTQYF
cdr3_nt: TGTGCCAGTAGACTCCAAGGCCATTTGGGACAGGGGGGAACAGATACGCAGTATTTT

v_call: TRBV14
clone_size: once
j_call: TRBJ2-5
d_call: NA
cdr3_aa: CASSHPRGETQYF
cdr3_nt: TGTGCCAGCAGCCACCCCCGCGGAGAGACCCAGTACTTC

v_call: TRBV3-1/TRBV3-2
clone_size: once
j_call: TRBJ1-6
d_call: TRBD1
cdr3_aa: CASNLGQGNSPLHF
cdr3_nt: TGTGCCAGCAATCTAGGACAGGGGAATTCACCCCTCCACTTT

v_call: TRBV27
clone_size: NA
j_call: TRBJ1-6
d_call: TRBD1
cdr3_aa: CASSPADRGVSPLHF
cdr3_nt: TGTGCCAGCAGTCCCGCGGACAGGGGGGTGTCACCCCTCCACTTT

v_call: TRBV14
clone_size: once
j_call: TRBJ2-1
d_call: NA
cdr3_aa: CASSPRGFYNEQFF
cdr3_nt: TGTGCCAGCAGCCCCCGGGGGTTCTACAATGAGCAGTTCTTC

v_call: TRBV10-3
clone_size: few
j_call: TRBJ2-7
d_call: TRBD2
cdr3_aa: CATQTSGFYEQYF
cdr3_nt: TGTGCCACCCAGACTAGCGGGTTCTACGAGCAGTACTTC

v_call: TRBV9
clone_size: NA
j_call: TRBJ1-2
d_call: NA
cdr3_aa: CASSVGGGSVRESYGYTF
cdr3_nt: TGTGCCAGCAGCGTAGGAGGGGGGTCGGTTCGGGAGAGCTATGGCTACACCTTC

v_call: TRBV28
clone_size: once
j_call: TRBJ1-6
d_call: NA
cdr3_aa: CASSLMGGGLSYNSPLHF
cdr3_nt: TGTGCCAGCAGTTTAATGGGAGGGGGTCTCTCCTATAATTCACCCCTCCACTTT

v_call: TRBV9
clone_size: NA
j_call: TRBJ2-7
d_call: NA
cdr3_aa: CASSALQGGEQYF
cdr3_nt: TGTGCCAGCAGCGCCCTTCAAGGTGGCGAGCAGTACTTC

v_call: TRBV5-5
clone_size: NA
j_call: TRBJ1-2
d_call: NA
cdr3_aa: CASSLSGAPGGYTF
cdr3_nt: TGTGCCAGCAGCCTATCCGGGGCCCCGGGGGGCTACACCTTC

v_call: TRBV6-5
clone_size: NA
j_call: TRBJ2-3
d_call: TRBD2
cdr3_aa: CASSYVPSGGEDTQYF
cdr3_nt: TGTGCCAGCAGTTATGTGCCTAGCGGGGGGGAGGATACGCAGTATTTT

v_call: TRBV7-9
clone_size: NA
j_call: TRBJ2-4
d_call: TRBD2
cdr3_aa: CASSLAGGDIQYF
cdr3_nt: TGTGCCAGCAGCTTAGCTGGGGGGGACATTCAGTACTTC

v_call: TRBV4-3
clone_size: NA
j_call: TRBJ2-7
d_call: NA
cdr3_aa: CASSQVGLGTYEQYF
cdr3_nt: TGCGCCAGCAGCCAAGTAGGACTGGGGACCTACGAGCAGTACTTC

v_call: TRBV5-5
clone_size: NA
j_call: TRBJ2-3
d_call: NA
cdr3_aa: CASSSSGFPDTQYF
cdr3_nt: TGTGCCAGCAGCTCCAGCGGGTTTCCAGATACGCAGTATTTT

v_call: TRBV19
clone_size: NA
j_call: TRBJ2-5
d_call: TRBD1
cdr3_aa: CASSPGQRETQYF
cdr3_nt: TGTGCCAGCTCACCGGGACAGAGAGAGACCCAGTACTTC

v_call: TRBV6-5
clone_size: NA
j_call: TRBJ2-2
d_call: NA
cdr3_aa: CASKQGGTGELFF
cdr3_nt: TGTGCCAGCAAACAGGGAGGCACCGGGGAGCTGTTTTTT

v_call: TRBV29-1
clone_size: NA
j_call: TRBJ1-2
d_call: TRBD1
cdr3_aa: CSVGGQGDLKGYTF
cdr3_nt: TGCAGCGTCGGGGGACAGGGGGATTTAAAGGGCTACACCTTC

v_call: TRBV21-1
clone_size: once
j_call: TRBJ1-2
d_call: NA
cdr3_aa: CASSPQDDYGYTF
cdr3_nt: TGTGCCAGCAGCCCCCAGGATGACTATGGCTACACCTTC

v_call: TRBV7-9
clone_size: once
j_call: TRBJ1-6
d_call: NA
cdr3_aa: CASSSPGDYNSPLHF
cdr3_nt: TGTGCCAGCAGCTCCCCAGGAGATTATAATTCACCCCTCCACTTT

v_call: TRBV4-3
clone_size: NA
j_call: TRBJ2-1
d_call: TRBD2
cdr3_aa: CASSPSFLAGVFRQFF
cdr3_nt: TGCGCCAGCAGCCCTAGCTTCCTAGCGGGAGTGTTTCGGCAGTTCTTC

v_call: TRBV27
clone_size: NA
j_call: TRBJ1-5
d_call: NA
cdr3_aa: CASSSRDQPQHF
cdr3_nt: TGTGCCAGCAGTTCCCGGGATCAGCCCCAGCATTTT

v_call: TRBV18
clone_size: NA
j_call: TRBJ2-5
d_call: NA
cdr3_aa: CASSPATRWETQYF
cdr3_nt: TGTGCCAGCTCACCAGCGACTAGGTGGGAGACCCAGTACTTC

v_call: TRBV4-1
clone_size: NA
j_call: TRBJ1-6
d_call: NA
cdr3_aa: CASSQEGGWSTLHF
cdr3_nt: TGCGCCAGCAGCCAAGAGGGTGGGTGGAGCACCCTCCACTTT